This TCR beta chain comes out of a study of OX40 agonist ivuxolimab in advanced cancers. Overall study findings and caveats: Expanded clones belonging to CD8+ T cells outnumbered, on average, those of CD4+.

This clone has a handful of counts. Antigen unknown. Measured with immunoSEQ multiplex PCR; TCRdb has only the in-frame clones, and not every one. Among approximately 78,000 clones, around 90% were seen once, and the ten largest hold about 1%. The CDR3 is made up of 13 amino acids. Germline trimming cut 8 bases from V and 7 bases from J; bases unmatched to any gene: 7. CDR1 MGHRA and CDR2 YSYEKL come from the germline V gene. The TCR sequence derives from an adult with an advanced solid tumor such as melanoma, head and neck, liver or kidney cancer. The sample here was CD4+ or CD8+ T cells sorted from blood, taken in a trial of the OX40 agonist ivuxolimab. V and J are TRBV4-1 and TRBJ2-5; 10 bases match TRBD2. The CDR3 protein is CASGILAGATQYF. The DNA for the CDR3 is TGCGCCAGCGGGATTCTAGCGGGAGCGACCCAGTACTTC.